The 8 T cell receptor beta chains below were found in one sample sequenced in a study of cytomegalovirus exposure and HLA in healthy donors. Profiling relied on immunoSEQ multiplex PCR, and the TCRdb table lists in-frame clones only, not all of them. This table holds 90,000 to 130,000 clones, around 95% found once. Sequenced material: PBMCs. The receptors derive from a woman between 18 and 29 years old in good health and CMV-seronegative.

This clone was counted a single time. V and J are TRBV2 and TRBJ2-5; D is perhaps TRBD1 (6 bases). Trimming pared 6 bases from V and 5 bases from J, leaving 16 bases between. This CDR3 spans 14 amino acids. Looked up from germline, CDR1 is SNHLY and CDR2 is FYNNEI. CDR3 DNA sequence: TGTGCCAGCAGGCGTCAAACAGGGTTGGAGACCCAGTACTTC. As protein: CASRRQTGLETQYF.

The rearrangement links TRBV28 to TRBJ1-5; 7 nucleotides line up with TRBD1. The CDR3 length is 15 residues. CDR1 is MDHEN and CDR2 is SYDVKM in the germline V gene. The junction had 4 bases not matched to a gene; V was cut back by 3 bases and J by 2 bases. CDR3 sequence (DNA): TGTGCCAGCAGTTTCCACACAGGGGGCAATCAGCCCCAGCATTTT. Its translation is CASSFHTGGNQPQHF.

This chain connects TRBV28 to TRBJ1-5, with 7 bases lining up with TRBD1. Germline values: CDR1 MDHEN, CDR2 SYDVKM. The CDR3 loop spans 13 amino acids. The J segment lost 5 bases and the V segment lost 6 bases, leaving 4 bases of the junction unmatched. CDR3 DNA: TGTGCCAGCAGGCCGACAGGGCATCAGCCCCAGCATTTT. Translation gives CASRPTGHQPQHF.

This chain links TRBV6-4 with TRBJ2-1, with D perhaps TRBD1 (6 bases). The CDR3 sequence is 12 residues long. V was clipped by 9 bases and J by 6 bases, with 12 bases between them. Germline CDR1 and CDR2: MRHNA and SNTAGT. CDR3 sequence (DNA): TGTGCCAGGCGGACAGTTTTCAATGAGCAGTTCTTC. Translated: CARRTVFNEQFF.

The DNA of the CDR3 is TGTGCCAGTAGTATAGATCGGGACAGCTACGAGCAGTACTTC. As protein: CASSIDRDSYEQYF. The chain links TRBV19 to TRBJ2-7; 7 bases agree with TRBD1. Trimming at V came to 0 bases and at J to 3 bases, leaving 2 bases not matched to a gene. Germline V gene lookup returns CDR1 LNHDA and CDR2 SQIVND (reference sequence). The CDR3 extends over 14 amino acids.

The rearrangement links TRBV6-6 to TRBJ1-5; 10 bases match TRBD1. V lost 6 bases to trimming and J lost 2 bases; unmatched junction nucleotides: 7. Germline V gene data show CDR1 as MNHNY and CDR2 as SVGAGI (reference sequence). The CDR3 consists of 16 residues. CDR3: CASSRGQGMGNQPQHF. The CDR3 nucleotides read TGTGCCAGCAGCCGGGGACAGGGGATGGGCAATCAGCCCCAGCATTTT.

This rearrangement joins TRBV4-2 to TRBJ1-1; D call uncertain. The length of the CDR3 is 13 residues. Germline loops: CDR1 LGHNA, CDR2 YNFKEQ. Trimming stripped 4 bases from V and 6 bases from J, with 12 bases between. The CDR3 nucleotides read TGTGCCAGCAGCCGATTGGGAGACTCTGAAGCTTTCTTT. Translation gives CASSRLGDSEAFF.

This sequence joins TRBV4-2 and TRBJ2-1; 10 nucleotides agree with TRBD2. V lost 1 base, J lost 7 bases, and 7 bases stayed unmatched. Germline V gene data show CDR1 as LGHNA and CDR2 as YNFKEQ. The CDR3 loop spans 16 amino acids. CDR3 DNA sequence: TGTGCCAGCAGCCAAGGAGGAGCGGGGGGGCCGAATGAGCAGTTCTTC. This encodes CASSQGGAGGPNEQFF.